This T cell receptor beta chain was documented in a study of blood T cell repertoires in COVID-19. Overall study context: The origin of the acute and convalescent COVID-19 samples was the United States, Italy and Spain. PBMCs, B-cell-depleted T cells, or T cells provided the cDNA or gDNA that made up the material.

Germline CDR1 reads SGHRS; CDR2 reads YFSETQ. V gave up 2 bases and J gave up 7 bases, with 15 bases separating them. The CDR3 has 15 amino acids. Clones were sequenced by immunoSEQ multiplex PCR, and TCRdb holds only the in-frame ones, with some missing. The repertoire holds approximately 49,000 clones, with nearly 90% as singletons. The chain is built from TRBV5-1 and TRBJ1-4, with D perhaps TRBD1 (6 bases). The clonotype comes from a man over 45 with active COVID-19. Sequencing input: peripheral blood. In nucleotides, the CDR3 is TGCGCCAGCAGCTTCACCTCCAGACAGGCTGAAAAACTGTTTTTT. Protein product: CASSFTSRQAEKLFF. Full variable domain (remainder filled in from reference TRBV5-1 and TRBJ1-4): KAGVTQTPRYLIKTRGQQVTLSCSPISGHRSVSWYQQTPGQGLQFLFEYFSETQRNKGNFPGRFSGRQFSNSRSEMNVSTLELGDSALYLCASSFTSRQAEKLFFGSGTQLSVL.